The present entry profiles one T cell receptor beta chain with its context. It lacks a known antigen. No base quality information exists; no much larger clone differs at one position. The library relied on the immunoSEQ multiplex PCR assay. For the multiplex PCR, a mixture combining 60 forward primers for TCR Vbeta segments and 13 reverse primers for TCR Jbeta segments was used. Amplification of the CDR3 region of rearranged TCR beta genes was performed with a multiplex PCR assay on genomic DNA. The Illumina HiSeq System was used to sequence the amplified TCR beta libraries as 87-base-pair reads. In the paper's pipeline: A later analysis counted approximately 74 million unique TCR beta chains across the 670 or so repertoires, and around 12 million of these chains were shared by at least two donors. A nearest-neighbor algorithm error-corrected the raw reads and collapsed the reads into unique sequences, merging closely related sequences to remove PCR and sequencing errors. Alignment of CDR3 sequences to IMGT reference sequences was used to assign V, D and J gene segments. Each retained sequence needed at least a six-nucleotide match to both a V gene segment and a J gene segment. Rearrangements were called productive when the CDR3 lacked stop codons and stayed in frame with V and J; all others were non-productive. CDR3 was defined by IMGT convention, running from the second conserved V-encoded cysteine to the conserved J-encoded phenylalanine. In an earlier analysis of 500 to 650 of the donors, sequences lacking an unambiguous match to a single V gene segment were excluded. An earlier analysis of 450 to 650 of the donors called V segments functional above 56.7% productive rearrangements and segregating when the between-donor standard deviation exceeded 5%. To diagnose cytomegalovirus status from the catalog of TCR beta chain sequences, a statistical classification framework was built. In a later analysis, V and J genes were assigned by comparing TCR nucleotide sequences against IMGT/GENE-DB human TR gene sequences. Using the TCRdist pipeline, a later analysis assigned CDR3 sequences along with most-parsimonious VDJ recombination scenarios. In a later analysis, each TCR beta chain was defined by its CDR3 amino acid sequence together with its V-gene family, and reads without a unique V-gene family were excluded. A later analysis removed roughly 590 highly shared, low-generation-probability nucleotide sequences to deal with suspected cross-contamination and a sequencing artifact. In a later analysis, a clonal expansion index for each public chain was calculated from normalized within-repertoire ranks of inferred template counts. In a later analysis, generation probabilities were computed with a VDJ recombination model fitted to out-of-frame rearrangements, and the resulting probabilities were checked against IGoR. In a later analysis, hypergeometric tests were used to score TCR-TCR, TCR-HLA and TCR-CMV co-occurrence, with a repertoire-size bias correction applied to TCR pairs. False discovery rates were estimated in a later analysis by permuting HLA or CMV assignments 20 times. In a later analysis, co-occurring TCRs were grouped with DBSCAN, and TCRdist sequence similarity was added when clustering was performed within HLA-allele-positive subsets. Co-occurrence clustering excluded repertoires with fewer than 30,000 or more than 120,000 public chains, plus five with anomalous nucleotide sharing. In TCRdb, the immuneACCESS table is reduced to in-frame sequences with V and J assigned. These tables do not hold every clone; where another copy was compared, an unresolved V gene accounts for under half, and the others remain unexplained. The DNA was the basis for D and trimming; V, J and clone size are from that table. Across this sample there are about 110,000 clones, with approximately 80% seen only once. The ten largest make up around 2.2% of the sample.

A distance of 10 bases separates the germline ends of V and J, which lose 1 base and 3 bases respectively. CDR1 and CDR2, per the germline V gene (reference sequence), are GTSNPN and SVGIG. The CDR3 starts with the cysteine, ends with the phenylalanine, and has 13 residues. This entry keeps only the CDR3 DNA: 39 bases, framed from base 1. The sample originates from a study of cytomegalovirus exposure and HLA in healthy donors (TCRdb year 2017). At the level of the whole study: An earlier analysis of some 620 of the donors reported about 280 Gb of sequence data and 117 million unique TCR beta sequences obtained from 180 million or so T cells. Class I and class II HLA loci were covered by the typing at four-digit resolution. Roughly 5 DR-DQ haplotypes were treated as single units for association and clustering because of strong linkage in the cohort. All discovery cohort repertoires had been generated on a single sequencing platform. Besides the first cohort of about 730 subjects, a separate validation cohort made up of roughly 130 different subjects was used. To decide whether each TCR beta V gene segment behaved as functional or pseudogenic, an earlier analysis of some 600 of the donors relied on high-throughput TCR beta sequencing. Typing coverage differed by locus: A, B, C, DRB1 and DQB1 were typed in roughly 629-630 donors, DQA1 in roughly 510, DPA1 in nearly 610, and DPB1 in just under 490. In a later genetic analysis, genome-wide SNP genotypes for 398 of the 666 donors were used, and that subset was treated as a discovery cohort. To study patterns of TCR occurrence, a later analysis re-analyzed previously published TCR beta repertoires from several hundred donors and added high-resolution HLA genotyping. Rather than drawing on any new phenotypic data, the later analysis identified candidate immune exposures from TCR beta sequences and the way those sequences occurred across donors. Among about 390 genotyped donors of the cohort, an average of approximately 240,000 unique TCR beta nucleotide sequences were sequenced per donor, 15% to 20% of them non-productive. The study profiled the T cell repertoires of about 640 subjects by immunosequencing and related them to cytomegalovirus serostatus. Alongside the repertoire data, information on donor age, sex, ethnicity and CMV serostatus was compiled. Of the roughly 420 genotyped donors, 65% to 90% were placed in the genetic ancestry cluster associated with self-reported Caucasian donors. High-throughput TCR immunosequencing, statistical association of individual TCRs with disease status, and machine learning were combined to predict cytomegalovirus infection status. Roughly 300 gigabases of sequencing data and approximately 80 million unique TCR sequences were included in an early release covering roughly 600 HLA-typed donors. The study aimed to test whether cataloging public T cell receptors could reveal signatures of past pathogen exposure.

Summary of the overall study and its limitations: The sequencing pipeline was judged likely to have produced a cluster of highly shared sequence variants as a technical artifact. The classifier was reported to diagnose cytomegalovirus status with high specificity and sensitivity in both the original and validation cohorts. Most TCR sequences were observed very rarely across donors, whereas some public TCRs were present in many individuals. The authors suggested that the approach could potentially be generalized to other disease states and immunological phenotypes. Sequencing depth was assumed to be roughly uniform across donors in the presence/absence analyses, though that assumption may not hold. Assigning TCR associations to individual alleles was difficult when HLA alleles, especially DR and DQ, strongly co-occurred. Correlated functional status among segregating V segments might reflect linkage disequilibrium, but an unknown experimental factor could not be ruled out. Because the 87-base-pair reads could not distinguish some IMGT-functional V segments, including TRBV6-2 and TRBV6-3, those segments were excluded. Compared with equally common non-associated chains, HLA-associated TCR beta chains in a later analysis were more clonally expanded and had lower generation probabilities. Because counts were too low, about 18 rarely observed V segments, including chromosome 9 orphons, were left out of the earlier analysis of some 600 of the donors. A later genetic analysis reported fewer N-insertions in productive TCRs among donors in an Asian-associated ancestry cluster than the approximately 700-donor mean. HLA typing was unavailable for some donors at each locus, so association tests used only the typed subset. In a later analysis, around 17,000 TCR beta sequences were associated with specific HLA alleles at a false discovery rate of 0.05. In a later analysis, most CMV-associated TCR beta chains were found to appear HLA-restricted, with HLA associations seemingly driven largely by CMV exposure. According to a later analysis, TCR association rates differed among HLA loci, with DRB1 alleles showing the most associated TCRs and HLA-C alleles showing the fewest. According to a later analysis, parvovirus B19, influenza, CMV and Epstein-Barr virus appeared linked to several top co-occurrence clusters. An association between a missense DCLRE1C variant and V-gene and J-gene trimming of TCR beta chains was found in a later genetic analysis and replicated in an independent cohort. Broadly in line with IMGT annotations, most TCR beta V segments showed up in productive rearrangements about 87% or about 30% of the time in an earlier analysis of about 500 of the donors. A further reported finding was that TCR beta sequences accurately predicted the HLA-A and HLA-B alleles for most subjects in the first cohort. In the study, about 150 TCR beta chains were listed as associated with cytomegalovirus. The only immune exposure information available for the cohort was CMV serostatus. In vitro tests confirmed that a few of the cytomegalovirus-associated TCR beta chains recognize cytomegalovirus antigens. Only TCR beta chains were sequenced in this cohort, and the absence of alpha or paired-chain data limited detectable features.

In total, over 600 healthy bone marrow donors made up the cohort. At the time of sampling, all cohort members were nominally healthy, though unrecorded immune exposures were likely present. The donor tested CMV seronegative and was one of the 352 seronegative cohort members. A peripheral blood sample was provided by each donor, and peripheral blood mononuclear cells were used for TCR beta sequencing. Genomic DNA extraction from the blood cell samples was performed with the Qiagen DNeasy Blood Extraction Kit. This receptor was obtained from a woman aged 25 to 45 in good health and CMV-seronegative. The V and J genes are TRBV30 and TRBJ2-7; D gene: possibly TRBD2, on 6 matching bases. The specimen was PBMCs. The DNA reads TGTGCCTGGAGTGCTGGGGGGAGCTACGAGCAGTACTTC. Its translation reads: CAWSAGGSYEQYF.